A selection of T cell receptor beta chains follows, all from one sample in a study of cytomegalovirus exposure and HLA in healthy donors. TCRdb's table, derived via immunoSEQ multiplex PCR, lists solely in-frame clones and lacks some. The sample shows 150,000 or so clones, about 75% of them seen only once. Sequencing was performed on PBMCs. Receptor source: a man aged 18 to 29 in good health and CMV-seropositive. CDR3s include the opening cysteine and the closing phenylalanine or tryptophan.

j_call: TRBJ2-3; v_call: TRBV4-2; cdr3_aa: CASSPSSGESTDTQYF
j_call: TRBJ2-3; v_call: TRBV11-2; cdr3_aa: CASSPPGGVTDTQYF
j_call: TRBJ2-4; v_call: TRBV5-1; cdr3_aa: CASRRGNIQYF
j_call: TRBJ1-1; v_call: TRBV30; cdr3_aa: CAWTPGQGGLNTEAFF
j_call: TRBJ1-6; v_call: TRBV7-9; cdr3_aa: CASSLGGEASPLHF
j_call: TRBJ2-1; v_call: TRBV19; cdr3_aa: CASTPRGQVNEQFF
j_call: TRBJ1-1; v_call: TRBV6-1; cdr3_aa: CASSDSLRLNTEAFF
j_call: TRBJ1-4; v_call: TRBV7-8; cdr3_aa: CASSPSGEKLFF
j_call: TRBJ2-5; v_call: TRBV6-5; cdr3_aa: CASRGGLVQETQYF
j_call: TRBJ1-1; v_call: TRBV28; cdr3_aa: CASSPNRGTDWRYEAFF
j_call: TRBJ1-5; v_call: TRBV30; cdr3_aa: CAWSVKDRDQPQHF
j_call: TRBJ2-1; v_call: TRBV28; cdr3_aa: CASRVGLADYNEQFF
j_call: TRBJ2-3; v_call: TRBV7-9; cdr3_aa: CASSPGLAAITDTQYF
j_call: TRBJ1-2; v_call: TRBV14; cdr3_aa: CASSPYGQGENYGYTF
j_call: TRBJ2-2; v_call: TRBV9; cdr3_aa: CASSIGGTSGLNTGELFF
j_call: TRBJ1-4; v_call: TRBV10-2; cdr3_aa: CASREPATNEKLFF
j_call: TRBJ2-2; v_call: TRBV6-6; cdr3_aa: CASSGGVSGELFF
j_call: TRBJ2-1; v_call: TRBV28; cdr3_aa: CASSLAGGPLNEQFF
j_call: TRBJ1-5; v_call: TRBV27; cdr3_aa: CASSLGHSNQPQHF
j_call: TRBJ2-1; v_call: TRBV5-1; cdr3_aa: CASSLGSDRGSKEQFF
j_call: TRBJ1-6; v_call: TRBV7-3; cdr3_aa: CASSSSGGQNSPLHF
j_call: TRBJ2-2; v_call: TRBV11-2; cdr3_aa: CASSPGQGLAGVSGELFF
j_call: TRBJ2-2; v_call: TRBV7-8; cdr3_aa: CASSPLLPPTGELFF
j_call: TRBJ1-1; v_call: TRBV2; cdr3_aa: CASRVRAVTEAFF
j_call: TRBJ2-5; v_call: TRBV6-6; cdr3_aa: CASSSVTSGEGTQYF
j_call: TRBJ2-5; v_call: TRBV27; cdr3_aa: CASSADRVGETQYF
j_call: TRBJ1-3; v_call: TRBV6-6; cdr3_aa: CASSLTSGEMGNTIYF
j_call: TRBJ1-1; v_call: TRBV7-2; cdr3_aa: CASSFLNTEAFF
j_call: TRBJ2-3; v_call: TRBV5-1; cdr3_aa: CASSLRRESLYF
j_call: TRBJ1-4; v_call: TRBV5-1; cdr3_aa: CASSRGGANEKLFF
j_call: TRBJ1-1; v_call: TRBV5-1; cdr3_aa: CASSPGTLNTEAFF
j_call: TRBJ1-6; v_call: TRBV9; cdr3_aa: CASSGQGNYNSPLHF
j_call: TRBJ1-6; v_call: TRBV6-5; cdr3_aa: CASRISGTGASPLHF
j_call: TRBJ2-2; v_call: TRBV6-1; cdr3_aa: CASSFRPGTGELFF
j_call: TRBJ1-1; v_call: TRBV19; cdr3_aa: CASSVNRDSGEAFF
j_call: TRBJ1-2; v_call: TRBV5-1; cdr3_aa: CASSTTGEGYTF
j_call: TRBJ2-2; v_call: TRBV6-1; cdr3_aa: CASSETSGGRGTGELFF
j_call: TRBJ1-2; v_call: TRBV5-4; cdr3_aa: CASSPDFYGYTF
j_call: TRBJ1-5; v_call: TRBV7-8; cdr3_aa: CASTVGQGYNQPQHF
j_call: TRBJ2-2; v_call: TRBV27; cdr3_aa: CASSRLVLDGELFF